Shown below are 8 T cell receptor beta chains from a single sample sequenced in a study of T cell responses to AZD1222 COVID-19 vaccine. Sequencing was performed with immunoSEQ multiplex PCR; in TCRdb, only in-frame clones are kept and a portion is missing. Among approximately 150,000 clones listed, 87% were seen once. Specimen: peripheral blood, collected 28 days after the second AZD1222 dose. The receptor set was obtained from an adult who received the AZD1222 COVID-19 vaccine.

The J gene is TRBJ1-2, the V gene TRBV5-1, with 8 bases lining up with TRBD1. With 1 base clipped from V and 6 bases from J, the junction kept 8 bases outside the gene matches. This CDR3 has 15 amino acids. The germline V gene has CDR1 SGHRS and CDR2 YFSETQ. The CDR3 DNA reads as TGCGCCAGCAGCTTGACGGCGGGACAGGTGGATGGCTACACCTTC. Encoded protein: CASSLTAGQVDGYTF.

The chain employs TRBV12-3 or TRBV12-4 and TRBJ1-1; 9 positions agree with TRBD1. There are 13 residues in the CDR3. The V segment lost 7 bases and the J segment 6 bases; nucleotides outside the gene matches: 6. The CDR3 protein is CASKGQGFSEAFF. CDR3 bases: TGTGCCAGCAAGGGACAGGGATTTTCTGAAGCTTTCTTT.

The CDR3 here is CASSPQRDSGYTF. The DNA for the CDR3 is TGCGCCAGCAGCCCCCAGAGGGACTCCGGCTACACCTTC. V and J are TRBV4-1 and TRBJ1-2, with D perhaps matching TRBD1 (5 bases). This CDR3 region has 13 residues. The germline gives CDR1 MGHRA, CDR2 YSYEKL. V was trimmed by 4 bases and J by 8 bases, leaving 14 bases between them.

This chain connects TRBV27 to TRBJ1-2; D remains unclear. The CDR3 consists of 12 residues. Trimming took 6 bases from V and 4 from J, leaving 9 bases between them. Germline lookup yields CDR1 MNHEY and CDR2 SMNVEV (reference sequence). The CDR3 DNA reads TGTGCCAGCAGGAGGCCGGGCTATGGCTACACCTTC. This gives the protein CASRRPGYGYTF.

The chain joins TRBV2 to TRBJ2-1; D could derive from TRBD1 or TRBD2 (6 bases each). The CDR3 totals 12 residues. The V end lost 3 bases, the J end lost 9 bases, and 9 bases lay between the germline ends. Per germline, CDR1 SNHLY and CDR2 FYNNEI. The CDR3 here is CASSEGGLEQFF. The CDR3 DNA reads as TGTGCCAGCAGTGAGGGGGGCCTTGAGCAGTTCTTC.

In its sample, this clone was seen once. V and J are TRBV19 and TRBJ1-2; 10 positions agree with TRBD1. V lost 5 bases to trimming and J lost 3 bases; unmatched junction nucleotides: 3. The CDR3 extends over 14 amino acids. In germline, CDR1 is LNHDA, CDR2 SQIVND (reference sequence). The CDR3: CASSPDRGYYGYTF. CDR3 coding DNA: TGTGCCAGTAGTCCGGACAGGGGGTACTATGGCTACACCTTC.

The chain employs TRBV4-2 and TRBJ1-2, with D possibly TRBD1 on 6 matching bases. Trimming stripped 0 bases from V and 8 bases from J, with 13 bases between. The CDR3 sequence is 14 residues long. CDR1 LGHNA and CDR2 YNFKEQ come from the germline V gene. The CDR3 loop is CASSQEQGTWGYTF. In nucleotides, the CDR3 is TGTGCCAGCAGCCAAGAGCAGGGGACCTGGGGCTACACCTTC.

The chain is built from TRBV4-2 and TRBJ2-2; possibly TRBD2 for D (7 bases). The CDR3 totals 16 residues. V shed 8 bases and J shed 4 bases, with 20 bases lying between them. Germline values: CDR1 LGHNA, CDR2 YNFKEQ. The CDR3 DNA sequence: TGTGCCAGCGGGCTCCGAGGGGGGGCCACCACCGGGGAGCTGTTTTTT. Residues: CASGLRGGATTGELFF.